Listed below are T cell receptor beta chains from one sample, sequenced in a study of identical twins. TCRdb reanalysed the 5' RACE reads using MiXCR and keeps one entry per CDR3 protein. The sample holds roughly 200,000 distinct CDR3 sequences; around 8.1% are singletons and the top ten take just under 2%. This same sample was also taken into another study, of yellow fever vaccine responses in identical twins.

Sequenced input: memory (CD45RO+) T cells sorted from blood. The receptors here all came from a woman aged 18 to 35 in good health. Both conserved end residues are part of each CDR3. The order of the fields is clone size, V gene, J gene, D gene, CDR3 DNA, CDR3 protein. D genes are given only for firm matches. Clone sizes are given selectively: once, few, many, or a class where the clone is expanded.

size: many
V: TRBV5-1
J: TRBJ2-1
D: TRBD1
DNA: TGCGCCAGCAGTGTACAGGGGATAGCGTACAATGAGCAGTTCTTC
CDR3: CASSVQGIAYNEQFF

size: few
V: TRBV7-2
J: TRBJ2-3
D: TRBD2
DNA: TGTGCCAGCAGGGACGGACTAGCGGGCGACACAGATACGCAGTATTTT
CDR3: CASRDGLAGDTDTQYF

size: many
V: TRBV7-6
J: TRBJ2-1
D: .
DNA: TGTGCCAGCAGCTTAGAGAATGAGCAGTTCTTC
CDR3: CASSLENEQFF

size: few
V: TRBV19
J: TRBJ2-5
D: .
DNA: TGTGCCAGTAGTTCGTGGGGGTCTGGAGAGACCCAGTACTTC
CDR3: CASSSWGSGETQYF

size: few
V: TRBV15
J: TRBJ2-7
D: .
DNA: TGTGCCACCAGGGACCGGGGCTACGAGCAGTACTTC
CDR3: CATRDRGYEQYF

size: many
V: TRBV11-2
J: TRBJ2-2
D: .
DNA: TGTGCCAGCAGCTTTTTGGACACCGGGGAGCTGTTTTTT
CDR3: CASSFLDTGELFF

size: many
V: TRBV5-1
J: TRBJ2-3
D: .
DNA: TGCGCCAGCAGCTTGGCGCAGGACTTTAGCACAGATACGCAGTATTTT
CDR3: CASSLAQDFSTDTQYF

size: .
V: TRBV29-1
J: TRBJ2-7
D: TRBD2
DNA: TGCAGCGTCTCAACTAGCGGGGGGGCCTACGAGCAGTACTTC
CDR3: CSVSTSGGAYEQYF

size: .
V: TRBV24-1
J: TRBJ2-2
D: .
DNA: TGTGCCACCATGGAGACAGGGAACACCGGGGAGCTGTTTTTT
CDR3: CATMETGNTGELFF

size: many
V: TRBV12-3/TRBV12-4
J: TRBJ2-1
D: .
DNA: TGTGCCAGCAGTCGATCCGGGACTCTCAATGAGCAGTTCTTC
CDR3: CASSRSGTLNEQFF

size: many
V: TRBV12-3/TRBV12-4
J: TRBJ2-7
D: .
DNA: TGTGCCAGCAGTTTCGCCAGGGTGTACGAGCAGTACTTC
CDR3: CASSFARVYEQYF